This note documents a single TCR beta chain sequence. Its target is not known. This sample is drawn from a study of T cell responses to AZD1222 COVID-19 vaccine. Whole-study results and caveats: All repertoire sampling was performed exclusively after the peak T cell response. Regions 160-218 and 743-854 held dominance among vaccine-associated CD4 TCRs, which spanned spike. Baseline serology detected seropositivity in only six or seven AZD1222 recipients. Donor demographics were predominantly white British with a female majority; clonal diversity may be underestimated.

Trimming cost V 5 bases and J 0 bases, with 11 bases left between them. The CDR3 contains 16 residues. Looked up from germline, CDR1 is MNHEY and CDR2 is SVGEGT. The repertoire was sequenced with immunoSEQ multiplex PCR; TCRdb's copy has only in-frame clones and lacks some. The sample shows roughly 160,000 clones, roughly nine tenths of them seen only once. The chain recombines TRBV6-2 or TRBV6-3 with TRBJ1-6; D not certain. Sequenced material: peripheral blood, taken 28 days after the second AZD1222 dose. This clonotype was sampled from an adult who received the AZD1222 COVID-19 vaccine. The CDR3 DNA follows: TGTGCCAGCAGTGATGACATCTTCTCCTATAATTCACCCCTCCACTTT. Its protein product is CASSDDIFSYNSPLHF.